This T cell receptor (beta chain) comes out of a study of blood T cell repertoires in COVID-19. Only a few counts were recorded for this clone. Enrollees, about 18 to 90 years old, lived in 20 to 25 US areas. The CDR3 runs 10 residues. The V gene's germline CDR1 is MNHEY and CDR2 SVGAGI. V lost 9 bases and J lost 8, with 7 bases in between. Sequencing used immunoSEQ multiplex PCR; TCRdb keeps in-frame clones, though not all of them. The table lists a few hundred thousand clones, around 86% of them singletons. Sequenced material: PBMCs or T cells enriched from blood (not recorded which). The TCR originated in a woman aged 18-30 years who had recovered from COVID-19. The V and J genes are TRBV6-5 and TRBJ1-4; no firm D call. CDR3 sequence: CASRKEKLFF. The CDR3 DNA reads TGTGCCAGTCGTAAAGAAAAACTGTTTTTT.